This T cell receptor (beta chain) was found in a study of blood T cell repertoires in COVID-19. The V and J ends lost 3 bases and 4 bases respectively, with 9 bases between them. The V gene's germline CDR1 is SGHNT and CDR2 YENEEA. This CDR3 is 13 amino acids long. Source study methods: Scientists estimated how many nucleated cells there were by amplifying reference gene primers. Produced via immunoSEQ multiplex PCR; TCRdb's table is partial and in-frame only. Clone size and V and J calls were adopted from that table, with D and trimming inferred from the DNA. The sample lists roughly 190,000 clones, under 85% seen once, with about 5.7% in the top ten.

The rearrangement links TRBV11-3 to TRBJ1-1; no reliable D call. Sequencing used peripheral blood. The sequence was obtained from a woman in her thirties or forties with acute or convalescent COVID-19. CDR3 nucleotides: TGTGCCAGCAGCTTCTCGGCGGGCACTGAAGCTTTCTTT. As protein: CASSFSAGTEAFF.